This TCR beta chain was identified during a study of T cell responses to AZD1222 COVID-19 vaccine. Broader study findings: Sampled repertoires all dated from after the peak T cell response. The CD4 TCRs associated with vaccination extended across spike and predominated at 160-218 and 743-854. A mostly white British donor set with more females was recruited, and clonal diversity was possibly underestimated.

The CDR3 runs to 14 residues. Between the trimmed V and J ends, which lost 4 bases and 2 bases, there was a span of 10 bases. The V gene's germline CDR1 is SGHVS and CDR2 FNYEAQ. TCRdb's copy holds only in-frame clones and misses some; the assay was immunoSEQ multiplex PCR. This sample has about 64,000 clones, with about 90% found just once. As to this clone: Its antigen is unknown.

The chain has TRBV7-6 and TRBJ2-3; D remains unclear. This TCR was sampled from an adult who received the MenACWY meningococcal vaccine as a control. Sample: peripheral blood, taken 28 days after the second dose of the MenACWY control vaccine. DNA for the CDR3: TGTGCCAGCAGCTCGCGGCTCGTCACAGATACGCAGTATTTT. Translation gives CASSSRLVTDTQYF.